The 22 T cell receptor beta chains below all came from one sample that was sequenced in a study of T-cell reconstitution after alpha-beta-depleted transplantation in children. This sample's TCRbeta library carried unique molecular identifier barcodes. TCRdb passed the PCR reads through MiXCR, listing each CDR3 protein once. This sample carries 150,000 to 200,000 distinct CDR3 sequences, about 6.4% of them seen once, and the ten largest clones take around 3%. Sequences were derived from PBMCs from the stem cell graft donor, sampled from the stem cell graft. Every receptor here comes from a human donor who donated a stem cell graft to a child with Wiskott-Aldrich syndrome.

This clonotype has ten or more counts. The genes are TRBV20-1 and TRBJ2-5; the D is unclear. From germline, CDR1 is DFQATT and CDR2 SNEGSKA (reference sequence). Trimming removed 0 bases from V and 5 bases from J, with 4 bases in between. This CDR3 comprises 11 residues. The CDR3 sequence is CSARDDETQYF. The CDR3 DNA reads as TGCAGTGCTAGAGATGACGAGACCCAGTACTTC.

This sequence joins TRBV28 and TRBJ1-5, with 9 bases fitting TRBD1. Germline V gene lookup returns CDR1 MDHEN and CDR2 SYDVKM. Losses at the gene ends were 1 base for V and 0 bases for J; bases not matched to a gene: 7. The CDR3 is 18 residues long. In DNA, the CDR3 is TGTGCCAGCAGTTTATCACAGGGGGCCGTACATAGCAATCAGCCCCAGCATTTT. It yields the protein CASSLSQGAVHSNQPQHF.

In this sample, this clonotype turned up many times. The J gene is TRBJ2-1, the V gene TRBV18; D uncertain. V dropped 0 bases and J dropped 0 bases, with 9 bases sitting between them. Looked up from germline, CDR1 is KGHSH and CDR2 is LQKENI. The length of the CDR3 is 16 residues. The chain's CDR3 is CASSPPRSLSYNEQFF. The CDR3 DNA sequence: TGTGCCAGCTCACCACCCCGTAGCCTCTCCTACAATGAGCAGTTCTTC. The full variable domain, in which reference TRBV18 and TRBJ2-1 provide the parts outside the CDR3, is NAGVMQNPRHLVRRRGQEARLRCSPMKGHSHVYWYRQLPEEGLKFMVYLQKENIIDESGMPKERFSAEFPKEGPSILRIQQVVRGDSAAYFCASSPPRSLSYNEQFFGPGTRLTVL.

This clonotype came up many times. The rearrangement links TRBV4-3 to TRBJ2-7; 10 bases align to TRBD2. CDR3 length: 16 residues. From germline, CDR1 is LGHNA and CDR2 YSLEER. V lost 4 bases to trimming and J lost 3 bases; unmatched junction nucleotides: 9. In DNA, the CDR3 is TGCGCCAGCAGCCCAGGATCTAGCGGGAGTGGCTACGAGCAGTACTTC. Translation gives CASSPGSSGSGYEQYF.

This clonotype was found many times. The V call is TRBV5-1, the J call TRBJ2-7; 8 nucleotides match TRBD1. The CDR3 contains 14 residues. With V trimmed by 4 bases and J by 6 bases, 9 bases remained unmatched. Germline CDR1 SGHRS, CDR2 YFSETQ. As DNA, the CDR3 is TGCGCCAGCAGCATCGGACAGGGAAGTGGCGAGCAGTACTTC. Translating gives CASSIGQGSGEQYF. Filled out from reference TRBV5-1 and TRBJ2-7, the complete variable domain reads KAGVTQTPRYLIKTRGQQVTLSCSPISGHRSVSWYQQTPGQGLQFLFEYFSETQRNKGNFPGRFSGRQFSNSRSEMNVSTLELGDSALYLCASSIGQGSGEQYFGPGTRLTVT.

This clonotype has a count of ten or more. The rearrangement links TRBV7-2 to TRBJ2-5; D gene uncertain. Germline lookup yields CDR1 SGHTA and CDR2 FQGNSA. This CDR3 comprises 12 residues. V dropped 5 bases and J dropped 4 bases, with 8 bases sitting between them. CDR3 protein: CASSQDSETQYF. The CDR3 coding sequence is TGTGCCAGCAGCCAAGACTCAGAGACCCAGTACTTC.

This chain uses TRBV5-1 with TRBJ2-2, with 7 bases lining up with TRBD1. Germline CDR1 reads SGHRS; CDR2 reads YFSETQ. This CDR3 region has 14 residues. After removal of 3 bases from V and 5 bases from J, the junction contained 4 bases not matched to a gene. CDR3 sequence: CASSSHRGTGELFF. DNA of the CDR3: TGCGCCAGCAGCTCACACAGGGGAACCGGGGAGCTGTTTTTT.

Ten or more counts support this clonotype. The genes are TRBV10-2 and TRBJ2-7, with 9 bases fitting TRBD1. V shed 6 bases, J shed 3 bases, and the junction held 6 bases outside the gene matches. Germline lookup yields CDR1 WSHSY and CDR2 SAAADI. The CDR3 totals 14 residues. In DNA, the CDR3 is TGCGCCAGCAGGGACACGGGACAGGGCTACGAGCAGTACTTC. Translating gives CASRDTGQGYEQYF.

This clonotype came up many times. CDR3 sequence (DNA): TGTGCCAGCAGTTTAGGTGCGGGAGTACCGACCCTAGCCAAAAACATTCAGTACTTC. Translated, it gives CASSLGAGVPTLAKNIQYF. The rearrangement links TRBV12-3 or TRBV12-4 to TRBJ2-4; 7 positions match TRBD2. The trim removed 1 base at V and 0 bases at J, leaving 12 bases unmatched. This CDR3 contains 19 residues.

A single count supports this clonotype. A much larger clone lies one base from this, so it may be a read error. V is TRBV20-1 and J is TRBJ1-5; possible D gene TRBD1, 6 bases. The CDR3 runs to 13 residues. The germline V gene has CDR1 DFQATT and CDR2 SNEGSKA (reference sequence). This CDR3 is CSARGGTNQLQHF. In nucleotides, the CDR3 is TGCAGTGCGAGAGGGGGAACCAATCAGCTCCAGCATTTT.

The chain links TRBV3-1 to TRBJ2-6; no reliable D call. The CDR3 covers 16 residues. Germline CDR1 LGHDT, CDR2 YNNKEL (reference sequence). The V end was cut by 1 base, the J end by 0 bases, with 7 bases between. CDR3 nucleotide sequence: TGTGCCAGCAGCCAAGTACATGGCTCTGGGGCCAACGTCCTGACTTTC. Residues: CASSQVHGSGANVLTF.

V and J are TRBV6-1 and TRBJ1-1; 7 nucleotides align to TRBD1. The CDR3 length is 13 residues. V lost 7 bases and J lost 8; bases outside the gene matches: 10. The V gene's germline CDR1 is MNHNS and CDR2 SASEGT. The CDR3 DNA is TGTGCCAGCAACCTCGCCAGGGGGGCCGAAGCTTTCTTT. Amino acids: CASNLARGAEAFF.

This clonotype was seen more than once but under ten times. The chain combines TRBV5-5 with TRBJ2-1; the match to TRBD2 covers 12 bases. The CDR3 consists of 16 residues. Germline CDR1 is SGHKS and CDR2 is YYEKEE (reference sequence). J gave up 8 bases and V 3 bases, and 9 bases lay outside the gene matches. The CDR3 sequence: CASSSLAGGPSHEQFF. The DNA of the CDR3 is TGTGCCAGCAGCTCCCTAGCGGGAGGGCCGTCGCATGAGCAGTTCTTC. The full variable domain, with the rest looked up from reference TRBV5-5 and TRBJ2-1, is DAGVTQSPTHLIKTRGQQVTLRCSPISGHKSVSWYQQVLGQGPQFIFQYYEKEERGRGNFPDRFSARQFPNYSSELNVNALLLGDSALYLCASSSLAGGPSHEQFFGPGTRLTVL.

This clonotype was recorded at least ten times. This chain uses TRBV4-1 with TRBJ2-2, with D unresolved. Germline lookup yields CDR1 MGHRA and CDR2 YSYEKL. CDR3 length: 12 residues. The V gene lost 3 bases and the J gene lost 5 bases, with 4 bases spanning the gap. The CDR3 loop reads CASSQGTGELFF. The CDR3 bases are TGCGCCAGCAGCCAGGGTACCGGGGAGCTGTTTTTT.

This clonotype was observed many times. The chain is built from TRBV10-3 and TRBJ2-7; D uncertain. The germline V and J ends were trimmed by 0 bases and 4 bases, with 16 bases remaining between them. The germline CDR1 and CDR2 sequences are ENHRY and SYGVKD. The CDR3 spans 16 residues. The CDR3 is CAISESGAFLFYEQYF. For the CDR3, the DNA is TGTGCCATCAGTGAGTCGGGCGCTTTTCTTTTTTACGAGCAGTACTTC.

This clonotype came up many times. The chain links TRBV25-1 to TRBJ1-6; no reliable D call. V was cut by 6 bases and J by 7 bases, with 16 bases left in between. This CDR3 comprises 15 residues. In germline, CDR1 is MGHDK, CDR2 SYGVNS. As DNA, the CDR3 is TGTGCCAGCAGGGGAGAGGGATCCCTAAATTCACCCCTCCACTTT. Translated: CASRGEGSLNSPLHF.

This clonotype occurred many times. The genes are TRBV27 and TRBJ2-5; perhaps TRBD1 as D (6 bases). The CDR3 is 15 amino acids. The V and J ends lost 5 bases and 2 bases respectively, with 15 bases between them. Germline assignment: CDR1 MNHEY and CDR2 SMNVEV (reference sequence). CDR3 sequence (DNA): TGTGCCAGCAGTAGATACAGGGTGACACAAGAGACCCAGTACTTC. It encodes CASSRYRVTQETQYF.

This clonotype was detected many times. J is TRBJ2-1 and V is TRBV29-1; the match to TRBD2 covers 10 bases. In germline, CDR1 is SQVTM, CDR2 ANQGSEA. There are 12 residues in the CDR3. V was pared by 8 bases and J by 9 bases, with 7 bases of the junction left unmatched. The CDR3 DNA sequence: TGCAGCTTGTTAGCGGGAGGTGGTGAGCAGTTCTTC. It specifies CSLLAGGGEQFF.

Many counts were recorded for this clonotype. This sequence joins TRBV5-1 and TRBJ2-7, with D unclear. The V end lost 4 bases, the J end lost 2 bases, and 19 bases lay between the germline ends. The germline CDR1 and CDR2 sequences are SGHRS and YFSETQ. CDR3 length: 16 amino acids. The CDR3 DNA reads TGCGCCAGCAGCCCCTCTTCCTGGGAACCAGCCTACGAGCAGTACTTC. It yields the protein CASSPSSWEPAYEQYF.

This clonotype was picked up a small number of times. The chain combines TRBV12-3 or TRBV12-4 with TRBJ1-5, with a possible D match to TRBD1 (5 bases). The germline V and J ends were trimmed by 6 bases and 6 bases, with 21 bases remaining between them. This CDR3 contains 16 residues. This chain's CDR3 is CASSGGGAGDGQPQHF. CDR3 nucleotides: TGTGCCAGCAGCGGGGGGGGAGCTGGGGACGGTCAGCCCCAGCATTTT.

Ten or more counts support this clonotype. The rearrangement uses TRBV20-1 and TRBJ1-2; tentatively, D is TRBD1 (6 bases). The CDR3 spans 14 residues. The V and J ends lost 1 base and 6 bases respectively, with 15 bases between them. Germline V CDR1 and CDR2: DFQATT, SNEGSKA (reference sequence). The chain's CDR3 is CSARVRNRADGYTF. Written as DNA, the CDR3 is TGCAGTGCTAGAGTGAGAAACAGGGCTGATGGCTACACCTTC.

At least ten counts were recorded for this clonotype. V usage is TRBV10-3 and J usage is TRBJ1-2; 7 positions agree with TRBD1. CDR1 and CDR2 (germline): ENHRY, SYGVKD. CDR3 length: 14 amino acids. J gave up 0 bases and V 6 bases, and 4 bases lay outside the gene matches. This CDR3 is CAIRGTEPNYGYTF. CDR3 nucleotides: TGTGCCATCAGGGGGACAGAGCCTAACTATGGCTACACCTTC.